This T cell receptor (beta chain) was recovered during a study of a mutant IDH1 vaccine in newly diagnosed glioma. Study-wide context: The therapy given earlier, which was standard therapy, consisted of radiotherapy, temozolomide, or both, and most of the patients received both. Study-level findings and limits: Immune responses arising from the vaccine appeared in approximately 92% of patients.

Sequencing was performed with immunoSEQ multiplex PCR; in TCRdb, only in-frame clones are kept and a portion is missing. The data show approximately 60,000 clones, around 84% seen once. Time point of the sample: week 23, last vaccination. Doses comprised 300 ug of mutant IDH1 20-mer peptide each, plus topical imiquimod. V was pared by 1 base and J by 7 bases, with 14 bases between. Germline V lookup: CDR1 LNHDA, CDR2 SQIVND (reference sequence). The CDR3 consists of 15 residues. In the case of this clone: Its target is not known.

This TCR was sampled from a young man with glioma. V gene TRBV19 combines with J gene TRBJ2-1; D may be TRBD1 (5 bases). The sample consisted of PBMCs, taken from a glioma patient whose treatment included an IDH1 peptide vaccine. CDR3 bases: TGTGCCAGTAGTATAGGGGCAGGGTGGGGTAATGAGCAGTTCTTC. Translated: CASSIGAGWGNEQFF.